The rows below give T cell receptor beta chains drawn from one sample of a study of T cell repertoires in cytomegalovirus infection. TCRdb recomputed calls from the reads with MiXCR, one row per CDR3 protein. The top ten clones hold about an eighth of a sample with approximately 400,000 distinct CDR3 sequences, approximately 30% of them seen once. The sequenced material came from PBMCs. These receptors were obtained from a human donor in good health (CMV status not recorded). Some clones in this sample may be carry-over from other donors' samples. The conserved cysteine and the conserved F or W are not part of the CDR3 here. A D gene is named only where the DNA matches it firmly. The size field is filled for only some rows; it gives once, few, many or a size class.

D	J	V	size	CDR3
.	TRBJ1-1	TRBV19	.	ASSPHPQGNTEAF
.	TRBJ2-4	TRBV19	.	ASSDVAGSIQY
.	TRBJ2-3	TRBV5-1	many	ASSLGLGGDTQY
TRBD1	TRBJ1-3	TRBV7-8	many	ASSLEVRGASGNTIY
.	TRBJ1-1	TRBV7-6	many	ASSFAANTEAF
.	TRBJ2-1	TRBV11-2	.	ASSLDRRRDEQL
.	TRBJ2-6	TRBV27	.	ASSLSPPAGPSGANVLT
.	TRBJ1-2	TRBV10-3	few	AISVYGVDGANYGYT
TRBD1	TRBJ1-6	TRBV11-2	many	ASSGRGRPNSPLH
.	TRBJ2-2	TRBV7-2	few	ASRYGGGRGELF
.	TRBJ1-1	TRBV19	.	ASSGRTEKAF
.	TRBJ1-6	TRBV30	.	AWSQGSPLH
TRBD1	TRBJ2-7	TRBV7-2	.	AISSGGTGTYEQS
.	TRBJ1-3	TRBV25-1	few	ASSGKGAGNTIY
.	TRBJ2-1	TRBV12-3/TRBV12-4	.	ASTGGGYYEQF
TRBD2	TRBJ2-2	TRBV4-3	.	ASSQERIESSGGRDGELF
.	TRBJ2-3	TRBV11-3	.	ASSSGRGIDTQY
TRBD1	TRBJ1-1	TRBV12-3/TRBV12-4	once	ASTQGARSTEAF
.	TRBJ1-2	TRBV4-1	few	ASSQEDSLNYGYT
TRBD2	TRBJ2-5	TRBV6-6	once	ASHRAGEAQY
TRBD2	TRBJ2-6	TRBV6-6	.	ASRGGVGRALSGANVLT